Below, 5 T cell receptor beta chains from the same sample are listed, as sequenced in a study of T-cell memory formation after mild COVID-19. TCRdb redid the calling of the 5' RACE reads with MiXCR, one entry per CDR3 protein. The table includes about 130,000 distinct CDR3 sequences, around 6.3% detected once. The specimen sequenced was PBMCs or a T cell subset sorted from them (not recorded which). Every receptor here comes from an adult woman who had mild COVID-19 (a few samples of this study predate the infection). Cell type and time point are not known.

V is TRBV12-3 or TRBV12-4 and J is TRBJ2-2; 10 nucleotides match TRBD2. This CDR3 spans 18 amino acids. With 7 bases clipped from V and 1 base from J, the junction kept 12 bases outside the gene matches. CDR3: CASTRGLAGEGNTGELFF. The CDR3, as DNA: TGTGCCAGCACCCGAGGGCTAGCGGGAGAAGGGAACACCGGGGAGCTGTTTTTT.

This clonotype has at least ten counts. This chain connects TRBV29-1 to TRBJ2-3; TRBD1 aligns across 10 bases. The V gene end was trimmed by 0 bases and the J gene end by 2 bases; junction bases not matched to a gene: 2. Looked up from germline, CDR1 is SQVTM and CDR2 is ANQGSEA. This CDR3 is 15 amino acids long. CDR3 protein: CSVEDGTGATDTQYF. The CDR3 DNA is TGCAGCGTTGAAGATGGGACAGGGGCCACAGATACGCAGTATTTT.

The rearrangement links TRBV12-3 or TRBV12-4 to TRBJ2-1; 7 bases align to TRBD1. This CDR3 spans 15 amino acids. With V trimmed by 3 bases and J by 4 bases, 6 bases remained unmatched. The CDR3 region is CASSFEGGRYNEQFF. The DNA for the CDR3 is TGTGCCAGCAGTTTTGAAGGGGGCAGGTACAATGAGCAGTTCTTC.

The gene calls are TRBV5-6 and TRBJ1-2, with TRBD1 matching 7 bases. This CDR3 contains 15 residues. CDR1 is SGHDT, CDR2 YYEEEE, per germline. Losses at the gene ends were 4 bases for V and 1 base for J; bases not matched to a gene: 7. The CDR3 DNA sequence: TGTGCCAGCAGCCAGGGGGGAACCCTTAACTATGGCTACACCTTC. Protein sequence: CASSQGGTLNYGYTF.

Ten or more counts support this clonotype. The chain couples TRBV12-3 or TRBV12-4 to TRBJ2-2, with D tentatively TRBD1 or TRBD2 (5 bases each). With 6 bases removed from V and 7 bases from J, the gap between germline ends came to 15 bases. The CDR3 totals 14 residues. The CDR3, as DNA: TGTGCCAGCAGACCGGGGCGAGGCTACGGGGAGCTGTTTTTT. Its protein is CASRPGRGYGELFF.